The clone carrying this TCR beta chain showed up just once. Study processing details: Cell counts per sample came from amplifying reference gene primers. TCRdb's table, derived via immunoSEQ multiplex PCR, lists solely in-frame clones and lacks some. For V, J and clone size, that table is used; D and trimming come from the DNA. Here the sample spans 200,000 to 250,000 clones, around 86% being singletons. The CDR3 consists of 16 residues. Germline V CDR1 and CDR2: SNHLY, FYNNEI. The V and J ends lost 4 bases and 1 base respectively, with 14 bases between them. The data originate from a study of blood T cell repertoires in COVID-19. Study-level information: The United States, Italy and Spain were the sources of the acute and convalescent COVID-19 samples. PBMCs, B-cell-depleted T cells, or T cells provided the cDNA or gDNA that made up the material.

The chain joins TRBV2 to TRBJ2-1; no clear D gene. The sequence was obtained from a woman aged 45-59 years with COVID-19, enrolled during active disease. The sample taken for sequencing was peripheral blood. The DNA for the CDR3 is TGTGCCAGCAGTGGGGCAGTCGCTTATTCCTACAATGAGCAGTTCTTC. Translating it yields CASSGAVAYSYNEQFF.